What follows are 25 T cell receptor beta chains derived from one specimen sequenced in a study of radiotherapy plus CTLA-4 blockade in lung cancer. Sequenced by immunoSEQ multiplex PCR; TCRdb stores in-frame clones only, minus some. This sample carries 43,000 or so clones, 73% of them seen once, and the ten largest clones take about 3.8%. The sample was peripheral blood, taken from a patient treated with radiotherapy plus ipilimumab. Every receptor here comes from a human donor with non-small cell lung cancer who had a complete response to radiotherapy plus ipilimumab.

The chain has TRBV27 and TRBJ2-3; 9 bases align to TRBD1. CDR1 MNHEY and CDR2 SMNVEV come from the germline V gene (reference sequence). The CDR3 covers 17 residues. The V gene end was trimmed by 5 bases and the J gene end by 5 bases; junction bases not matched to a gene: 14. CDR3 DNA sequence: TGTGCCAGCAGTCCCCCGGGACAGGGAGGTGTAAGAGATACGCAGTATTTT. This gives the protein CASSPPGQGGVRDTQYF.

The chain joins TRBV2 to TRBJ2-7; TRBD2 aligns across 10 bases. There are 14 residues in the CDR3. J was trimmed by 2 bases and V by 7 bases; bases with no gene match: 5. Per germline, CDR1 SNHLY and CDR2 FYNNEI. CDR3 in amino acids: CASTSGSSPYEQYF. CDR3 nucleotides: TGTGCCAGCACTAGCGGGAGCTCCCCCTACGAGCAGTACTTC.

This clone appeared a single time. The rearrangement uses TRBV18 and TRBJ2-6; 11 nucleotides align to TRBD1. The CDR3 loop spans 17 amino acids. The germline V gene has CDR1 KGHSH and CDR2 LQKENI. The V segment lost 2 bases and the J segment 4 bases; nucleotides outside the gene matches: 4. The CDR3 DNA reads TGTGCCAGCTCACCAGGGACAGGGGGTACCGGGGCCAACGTCCTGACTTTC. This gives the protein CASSPGTGGTGANVLTF.

In this sample, this clone turned up once. This chain uses TRBV30 with TRBJ2-2; D remains ambiguous. Germline-derived CDR1 and CDR2 are GTSNPN and SVGIG (reference sequence). The length of the CDR3 is 15 residues. V was pared by 2 bases and J by 7 bases, with 17 bases between. This CDR3 is CAWSPRPRGGGELFF. The CDR3 nucleotides read TGTGCCTGGAGTCCTCGCCCAAGAGGCGGCGGGGAGCTGTTTTTT.

J is TRBJ1-2 and V is TRBV9; D ambiguous. Looked up from germline, CDR1 is SGDLS and CDR2 is YYNGEE. Between the trimmed V and J ends, which lost 4 bases and 0 bases, there was a span of 13 bases. CDR3 length: 15 residues. CDR3 loop: CASSQQITANYGYTF. Written as DNA, the CDR3 is TGTGCCAGCAGCCAACAAATAACAGCTAACTATGGCTACACCTTC.

The rearrangement joins TRBV29-1 to TRBJ1-1; D not resolved. This CDR3 comprises 14 residues. The germline CDR1 and CDR2 sequences are SQVTM and ANQGSEA. V shed 3 bases and J shed 1 base, with 12 bases lying between them. For the CDR3, the DNA is TGCAGCGTTGAGTATCAGCGAACGAACACTGAAGCTTTCTTT. Translating it yields CSVEYQRTNTEAFF.

In its sample, this clone was seen a few times. The chain links TRBV19 to TRBJ2-5, with TRBD2 as a possible D gene (5 bases). CDR1 and CDR2 (germline): LNHDA, SQIVND (reference sequence). This CDR3 has 21 residues. Trimming stripped 3 bases from V and 1 base from J, with 30 bases between. The CDR3 coding sequence is TGTGCCAGTAGTATTTTCTTTCTACGCGGGTACTCCGGGAAGATCCAAGAGACCCAGTACTTC. Its protein product is CASSIFFLRGYSGKIQETQYF. Full variable domain (missing parts from reference TRBV19 and TRBJ2-5): DGGITQSPKYLFRKEGQNVTLSCEQNLNHDAMYWYRQDPGQGLRLIYYSQIVNDFQKGDIAEGYSVSREKKESFPLTVTSAQKNPTAFYLCASSIFFLRGYSGKIQETQYFGPGTRLLVL.

This clone has a handful of counts. V is TRBV7-9 and J is TRBJ1-4; the match to TRBD1 covers 7 bases. J gave up 7 bases and V 3 bases, and 8 bases lay outside the gene matches. The CDR3 is 15 residues long. Germline V gene data show CDR1 as SEHNR and CDR2 as FQNEAQ (reference sequence). This CDR3 is CASSFLRQGLEKLFF. Here the CDR3 DNA reads TGTGCCAGCAGCTTTCTGAGACAGGGTCTTGAAAAACTGTTTTTT. The entire variable domain, with the rest obtained from reference TRBV7-9 and TRBJ1-4, is as follows: DTGVSQNPRHKITKRGQNVTFRCDPISEHNRLYWYRQTLGQGPEFLTYFQNEAQLEKSRLLSDRFSAERPKGSFSTLEIQRTEQGDSAMYLCASSFLRQGLEKLFFGSGTQLSVL.

The V call is TRBV7-6, the J call TRBJ1-1, with D possibly being TRBD1 (6 bases). Germline values: CDR1 SGHVS, CDR2 FNYEAQ. V was cut by 4 bases and J by 5 bases, with 8 bases left in between. The CDR3 is 12 residues long. Here the CDR3 reads CASSSQGTEAFF. CDR3 bases: TGTGCCAGCAGCTCTCAGGGGACTGAAGCTTTCTTT.

The chain links TRBV5-4 to TRBJ2-3; the match to TRBD2 covers 10 bases. Germline CDR1 is SGHNT and CDR2 is YYREEE (reference sequence). The length of the CDR3 is 16 residues. V was clipped by 4 bases and J by 0 bases; unmatched bases: 5. The CDR3 nucleotides read TGTGCCAGCAGCATATGGACTAGCGGTAGCACAGATACGCAGTATTTT. This sequence encodes CASSIWTSGSTDTQYF. The whole variable domain, filled in from reference TRBV5-4 and TRBJ2-3, reads ETGVTQSPTHLIKTRGQQVTLRCSSQSGHNTVSWYQQALGQGPQFIFQYYREEENGRGNFPPRFSGLQFPNYSSELNVNALELDDSALYLCASSIWTSGSTDTQYFGPGTRLTVL.

V is TRBV4-3 and J is TRBJ2-5, with a tentative D call TRBD2 (5 bases). The J call could be wrong; TRBJ2-7 is a better fit for the DNA end. The CDR3 runs to 13 residues. In germline, CDR1 is LGHNA, CDR2 YSLEER. The CDR3 is CASSHGMSNEQYF. The CDR3 DNA reads TGCGCCAGCAGCCACGGGATGAGTAACGAGCAGTACTTC.

This clone was picked up one time. The gene calls are TRBV6-1 and TRBJ2-1, with a tentative D call TRBD1 (6 bases). V was cut by 4 bases and J by 4 bases, with 11 bases left in between. CDR1 MNHNS and CDR2 SASEGT come from the germline V gene. The CDR3 is made up of 14 amino acids. The CDR3 DNA reads as TGTGCCAGCAGTGGGACAGAATTATACAATGAGCAGTTCTTC. As protein: CASSGTELYNEQFF.

The CDR3 region is CASSLQGSTDTQYF. The DNA for the CDR3 is TGTGCCAGCAGCTTGCAGGGTAGCACAGATACGCAGTATTTT. The rearrangement uses TRBV7-9 and TRBJ2-3; maybe TRBD1 (5 bases). The germline gives CDR1 SEHNR, CDR2 FQNEAQ (reference sequence). With 3 bases removed from V and 0 bases from J, the gap between germline ends came to 7 bases. CDR3 length equals 14 residues.

This rearrangement joins TRBV5-1 to TRBJ1-2, with a tentative D call TRBD1 (5 bases). Germline V gives CDR1 SGHRS, CDR2 YFSETQ. This CDR3 has 13 residues. The germline V and J ends were trimmed by 5 bases and 4 bases, with 12 bases remaining between them. CDR3 in amino acids: CASRFDSVYGYTF. The CDR3 DNA sequence: TGCGCCAGCAGATTCGACAGCGTCTATGGCTACACCTTC.

In its sample, this clone was seen a few times. The chain recombines TRBV7-9 with TRBJ1-2; TRBD1 matches 7 bases. The ends lost 3 bases at V and 4 bases at J; junction bases unmatched: 5. The CDR3 contains 14 residues. From germline, CDR1 is SEHNR and CDR2 FQNEAQ (reference sequence). The CDR3 nucleotides are TGTGCCAGCAGCTTCCGGACAGGAACCTATGGCTACACCTTC. Translating gives CASSFRTGTYGYTF.

This sequence joins TRBV2 and TRBJ1-1, with 8 positions matching TRBD1. This CDR3 region has 14 residues. J lost 1 base, V lost 3 bases, and 1 base had no gene match. The germline gives CDR1 SNHLY, CDR2 FYNNEI. CDR3 coding DNA: TGTGCCAGCAGTGATGGGACAGGGAACACTGAAGCTTTCTTT. Translated, it gives CASSDGTGNTEAFF.

The chain links TRBV30 to TRBJ1-4; 7 positions match TRBD1. This CDR3 has 15 amino acids. Trimming cost V 0 bases and J 4 bases; bases outside gene matches: 5. Germline V gene lookup returns CDR1 GTSNPN and CDR2 SVGIG (reference sequence). The CDR3 DNA reads as TGTGCCTGGAGTGTAGGCGGGACAGATAATGAAAAACTGTTTTTT. Protein sequence: CAWSVGGTDNEKLFF.

This rearrangement joins TRBV5-1 to TRBJ2-5; 8 nucleotides match TRBD1. CDR3 length: 18 residues. Germline V gene data show CDR1 as SGHRS and CDR2 as YFSETQ. The V and J ends lost 1 base and 4 bases, in that order; junction bases with no gene match: 15. For the CDR3, the DNA is TGCGCCAGCAGCTTGAGGAGGACAGGGCCTGGTTGGGGAGAGACCCAGTACTTC. Translation gives CASSLRRTGPGWGETQYF.

This clone was counted only a few times. V usage is TRBV11-2 and J usage is TRBJ2-5; 9 nucleotides match TRBD2. Germline CDR1 and CDR2: SGHAT and FQNNGV. The length of the CDR3 is 16 residues. The J segment lost 5 bases and the V segment lost 3 bases, leaving 10 bases of the junction unmatched. CDR3 coding DNA: TGTGCCAGCAGCTTCATAGCGGGGGCCCGCGGGGAGACCCAGTACTTC. Protein sequence: CASSFIAGARGETQYF. Supplemented by reference TRBV11-2 and TRBJ2-5, the full variable domain reads EAGVAQSPRYKIIEKRQSVAFWCNPISGHATLYWYQQILGQGPKLLIQFQNNGVVDDSQLPKDRFSAERLKGVDSTLKIQPAKLEDSAVYLCASSFIAGARGETQYFGPGTRLLVL.

This clone was counted once. The gene calls are TRBV18 and TRBJ2-7; 8 bases agree with TRBD1. CDR1 is KGHSH and CDR2 is LQKENI in the germline V gene. The ends lost 6 bases at V and 0 bases at J; junction bases unmatched: 7. The CDR3 spans 15 residues. CDR3 sequence: CASSQDRALSYEQYF. CDR3 in DNA: TGTGCCAGCTCCCAGGACAGGGCCCTCTCCTACGAGCAGTACTTC. The whole variable domain, remainder taken from reference TRBV18 and TRBJ2-7, is NAGVMQNPRHLVRRRGQEARLRCSPMKGHSHVYWYRQLPEEGLKFMVYLQKENIIDESGMPKERFSAEFPKEGPSILRIQQVVRGDSAAYFCASSQDRALSYEQYFGPGTRLTVT.

CDR3 sequence: CASSLAGWGGGLTGELFF. CDR3 sequence (DNA): TGTGCCAGTAGTCTGGCCGGTTGGGGCGGGGGACTCACCGGGGAGCTGTTTTTT. The V call is TRBV19, the J call TRBJ2-2; TRBD2 matches 7 bases. Germline CDR1 and CDR2: LNHDA and SQIVND (reference sequence). Trimming cost V 5 bases and J 4 bases; bases outside gene matches: 16. The CDR3 has 18 amino acids.

This chain connects TRBV2 to TRBJ1-1, with TRBD1 matching 10 bases. CDR1 is SNHLY, CDR2 FYNNEI, per germline. Trimming took 6 bases from V and 5 from J; bases not matched to a gene: 12. This CDR3 spans 16 amino acids. The CDR3 DNA follows: TGTGCCAGCAGAGAGATATTGAGGGACAGGGGAACTGAAGCTTTCTTT. It codes for CASREILRDRGTEAFF.

J is TRBJ2-7 and V is TRBV19; perhaps TRBD1 as D (5 bases). V lost 5 bases and J lost 5, with 16 bases in between. CDR1 is LNHDA, CDR2 SQIVND, per germline (reference sequence). This CDR3 region has 14 residues. CDR3 nucleotide sequence: TGTGCCAGTAGTCACCGGCCCCAAGGGGACGAGCAGTACTTC. Protein: CASSHRPQGDEQYF.

The V gene is TRBV4-2, the J gene TRBJ2-1; 7 positions match TRBD2. The CDR3 loop spans 16 amino acids. V lost 4 bases and J lost 0; bases outside the gene matches: 6. Germline CDR1 and CDR2: LGHNA and YNFKEQ. CDR3 in amino acids: CASSRVERGSYNEQFF. In DNA, the CDR3 is TGTGCCAGCAGCCGGGTAGAGCGGGGCTCCTACAATGAGCAGTTCTTC.

The V gene is TRBV2, the J gene TRBJ1-5; D is unresolved. The V gene's germline CDR1 is SNHLY and CDR2 FYNNEI. The V end lost 1 base, the J end lost 2 bases, and 9 bases lay between the germline ends. The CDR3 consists of 15 residues. The CDR3: CASSEEAVGNQPQHF. The CDR3, as DNA: TGTGCCAGCAGTGAAGAAGCCGTGGGCAATCAGCCCCAGCATTTT.